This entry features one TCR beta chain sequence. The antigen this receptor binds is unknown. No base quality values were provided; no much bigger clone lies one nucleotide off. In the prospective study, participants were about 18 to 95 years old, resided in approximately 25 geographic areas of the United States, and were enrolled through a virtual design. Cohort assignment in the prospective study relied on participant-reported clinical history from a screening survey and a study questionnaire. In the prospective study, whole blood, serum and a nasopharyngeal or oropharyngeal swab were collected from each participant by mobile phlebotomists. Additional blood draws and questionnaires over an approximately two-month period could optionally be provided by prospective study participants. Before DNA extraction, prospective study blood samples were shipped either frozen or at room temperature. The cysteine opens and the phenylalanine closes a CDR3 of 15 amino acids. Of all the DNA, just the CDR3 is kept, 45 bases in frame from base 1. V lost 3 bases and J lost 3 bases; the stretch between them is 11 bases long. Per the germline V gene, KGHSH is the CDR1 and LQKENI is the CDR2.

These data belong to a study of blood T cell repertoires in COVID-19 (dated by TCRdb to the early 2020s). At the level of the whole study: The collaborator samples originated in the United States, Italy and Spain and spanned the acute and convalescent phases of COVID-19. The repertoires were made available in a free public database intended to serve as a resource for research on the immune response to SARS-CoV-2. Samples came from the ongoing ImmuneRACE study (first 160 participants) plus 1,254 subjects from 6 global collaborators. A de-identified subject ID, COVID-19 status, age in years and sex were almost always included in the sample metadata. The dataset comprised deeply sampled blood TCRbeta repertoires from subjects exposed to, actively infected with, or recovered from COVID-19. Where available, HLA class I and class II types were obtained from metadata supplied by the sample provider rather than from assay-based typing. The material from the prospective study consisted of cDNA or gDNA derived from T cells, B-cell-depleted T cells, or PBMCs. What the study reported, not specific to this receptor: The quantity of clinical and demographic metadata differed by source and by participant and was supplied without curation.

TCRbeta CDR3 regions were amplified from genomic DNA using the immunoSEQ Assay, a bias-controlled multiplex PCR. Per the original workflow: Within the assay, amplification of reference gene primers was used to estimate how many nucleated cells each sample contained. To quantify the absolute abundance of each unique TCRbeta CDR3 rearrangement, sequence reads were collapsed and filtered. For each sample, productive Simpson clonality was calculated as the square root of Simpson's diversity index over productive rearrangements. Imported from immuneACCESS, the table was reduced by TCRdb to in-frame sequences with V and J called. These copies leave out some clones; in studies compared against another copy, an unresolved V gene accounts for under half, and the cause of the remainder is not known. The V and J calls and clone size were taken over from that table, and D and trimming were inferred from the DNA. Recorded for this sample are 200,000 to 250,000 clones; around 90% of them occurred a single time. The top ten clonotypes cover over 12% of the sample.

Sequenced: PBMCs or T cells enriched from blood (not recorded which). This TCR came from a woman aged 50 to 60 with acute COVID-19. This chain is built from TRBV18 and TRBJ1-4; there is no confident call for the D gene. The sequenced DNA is TGTGCCAGCTCACCTCTGGCTGCAGCTAATGAAAAACTGTTTTTT. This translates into CASSPLAAANEKLFF.